One and the same sample provided the 2 T cell receptor beta chains below, sequenced in a study of blood T cell repertoires in COVID-19. Libraries were prepared by immunoSEQ multiplex PCR; TCRdb keeps only in-frame clonotypes and omits some of them. The top ten clones hold around 9.1% of a sample with roughly 260,000 clones, roughly nine tenths of them seen once. Sequencing input: peripheral blood. The receptors come from a man aged 35-49 years who had recovered from COVID-19.

V and J are TRBV15 and TRBJ2-7, with D maybe TRBD2 (6 bases). There are 13 residues in the CDR3. CDR1 LNHNV and CDR2 YYDKDF come from the germline V gene (reference sequence). Trimming removed 6 bases at V and 5 bases at J, with 14 bases between. The CDR3 bases are TGTGCCACCAGGGGAGGCCTCCTAGACGAGCAGTACTTC. This gives the protein CATRGGLLDEQYF.

This chain uses TRBV7-2 with TRBJ1-3, with 10 bases fitting TRBD1. CDR1 is SGHTA and CDR2 is FQGNSA in the germline V gene. The trim removed 0 bases at V and 4 bases at J, leaving 3 bases unmatched. The CDR3 has 16 residues. The CDR3 loop is CASSLAGQGVGNTIYF. The CDR3 nucleotides read TGTGCCAGCAGCTTAGCCGGACAGGGGGTGGGAAACACCATATATTTT. Filled out from reference TRBV7-2 and TRBJ1-3, the complete variable domain reads GAGVSQSPSNKVTEKGKDVELRCDPISGHTALYWYRQSLGQGLEFLIYFQGNSAPDKSGLPSDRFSAERTGGSVSTLTIQRTQQEDSAVYLCASSLAGQGVGNTIYFGEGSWLTVV.